Listed below are T cell receptor beta chains from one sample, sequenced in a study of T cell responses to AZD1222 COVID-19 vaccine. Some clones are missing from TCRdb's copy, which holds only in-frame ones; the method was immunoSEQ multiplex PCR. The table has tens of thousands of clones, about 89% seen once; the top ten hold over 2%. The material sequenced was peripheral blood, taken on day 0 of AZD1222 vaccination. These receptors all come from an adult in good health. CDR3s include the opening cysteine and the closing phenylalanine or tryptophan.

j_call: TRBJ1-3
v_call: TRBV3-1/TRBV3-2
cdr3_aa: CASSPTQGAYGNTIYF

j_call: TRBJ1-2
v_call: TRBV5-6
cdr3_aa: CASSFGGVDYGYTF

j_call: TRBJ2-7
v_call: TRBV5-1
cdr3_aa: CASSSTASSYEQYF

j_call: TRBJ1-3
v_call: TRBV7-9
cdr3_aa: CASSFGPATRNTIYF

j_call: TRBJ1-4
v_call: TRBV5-1
cdr3_aa: CASSWTGPTNEKLFF

j_call: TRBJ1-5
v_call: TRBV10-3
cdr3_aa: CAISSLGAMQPQHF

j_call: TRBJ2-7
v_call: TRBV6-4
cdr3_aa: CATSPTGDSYEQYF

j_call: TRBJ2-1
v_call: TRBV19
cdr3_aa: CASTDSGGIYNEQFF

j_call: TRBJ2-1
v_call: TRBV3-1/TRBV3-2
cdr3_aa: CASSQSGTYNEQFF

j_call: TRBJ1-6
v_call: TRBV5-6
cdr3_aa: CASSLAGLNNSPLHF

j_call: TRBJ1-2
v_call: TRBV18
cdr3_aa: CASSPRQQGSSGGYTF

j_call: TRBJ2-4
v_call: TRBV6-2/TRBV6-3
cdr3_aa: CASSYGQGLAGARPTDF

j_call: TRBJ2-3
v_call: TRBV9
cdr3_aa: CASSVGARREQDTQYF

j_call: TRBJ1-1
v_call: TRBV6-6
cdr3_aa: CASSSWDWNTEAFF

j_call: TRBJ2-2
v_call: TRBV10-1
cdr3_aa: CASSEQNTGELFF

j_call: TRBJ2-5
v_call: TRBV5-6
cdr3_aa: CASSFLAGWDKETQYF

j_call: TRBJ1-5
v_call: TRBV5-6
cdr3_aa: CASSPGTEGQPQHF

j_call: TRBJ2-7
v_call: TRBV6-2/TRBV6-3
cdr3_aa: CASSRTSAGVYEQYF

j_call: TRBJ1-6
v_call: TRBV6-1
cdr3_aa: CASSESGDNSPLHF

j_call: TRBJ1-3
v_call: TRBV19
cdr3_aa: CASSFFSAEPGNTIYF

j_call: TRBJ2-7
v_call: TRBV25-1
cdr3_aa: CASSGRERDPAFYEQYF

j_call: TRBJ2-7
v_call: TRBV12-3/TRBV12-4
cdr3_aa: CASSSLGYEQYF

j_call: TRBJ1-3
v_call: TRBV24-1
cdr3_aa: CAPFIHSGNTIYF

j_call: TRBJ1-1
v_call: TRBV6-5
cdr3_aa: CASRPTGGEAFF

j_call: TRBJ1-1
v_call: TRBV11-2
cdr3_aa: CASSTHFADHTEAFF

j_call: TRBJ2-7
v_call: TRBV19
cdr3_aa: CASSISGSSYEQYF

j_call: TRBJ1-3
v_call: TRBV11-2
cdr3_aa: CASTRGHAGNTIYF

j_call: TRBJ2-5
v_call: TRBV7-7
cdr3_aa: CASSVGGLAGDGETQYF

j_call: TRBJ2-5
v_call: TRBV7-2
cdr3_aa: CASSLAGLAEETQYF

j_call: TRBJ2-7
v_call: TRBV30
cdr3_aa: CAWRPRTSGGKEQYF

j_call: TRBJ2-5
v_call: TRBV9
cdr3_aa: CASSASSGGVQTQYF

j_call: TRBJ2-7
v_call: TRBV12-5
cdr3_aa: CASGLVRGPYEQYF

j_call: TRBJ2-7
v_call: TRBV5-5
cdr3_aa: CASSLVPYEQYF

j_call: TRBJ1-2
v_call: TRBV7-9
cdr3_aa: CASSLALRRTQANYGYTF

j_call: TRBJ1-2
v_call: TRBV4-2
cdr3_aa: CASSQDPGYGYTF

j_call: TRBJ1-6
v_call: TRBV9
cdr3_aa: CASGDLNNSPLHF

j_call: TRBJ2-2
v_call: TRBV28
cdr3_aa: CASSFGQDTGELFF

j_call: TRBJ1-5
v_call: TRBV3-1/TRBV3-2
cdr3_aa: CASSHFRDNQPQHF

j_call: TRBJ1-6
v_call: TRBV7-2
cdr3_aa: CASSQPAFLRLHF

j_call: TRBJ2-1
v_call: TRBV7-2
cdr3_aa: CASSLVGTGGGSRFF

j_call: TRBJ2-7
v_call: TRBV18
cdr3_aa: CASSPGTQLTYEQYF

j_call: TRBJ2-7
v_call: TRBV2
cdr3_aa: CASSKGLAGLSASYEQYF

j_call: TRBJ1-1
v_call: TRBV5-1
cdr3_aa: CASSLAGQGEAFF

j_call: TRBJ2-1
v_call: TRBV24-1
cdr3_aa: CATSDPTGSNEQFF

j_call: TRBJ2-2
v_call: TRBV6-1
cdr3_aa: CASSDQRPGELFF

j_call: TRBJ2-5
v_call: TRBV6-5
cdr3_aa: CASSTGWGTQYF

j_call: TRBJ2-3
v_call: TRBV6-4
cdr3_aa: CASSDGESTDTQYF

j_call: TRBJ2-2
v_call: TRBV14
cdr3_aa: CANLRTSGSSGTGELFF

j_call: TRBJ2-1
v_call: TRBV27
cdr3_aa: CARPSSGLFGNEQFF

j_call: TRBJ2-7
v_call: TRBV5-8
cdr3_aa: CASSSDRGYLGEQYF

j_call: TRBJ2-3
v_call: TRBV10-3
cdr3_aa: CAISELRDTQYF

j_call: TRBJ1-5
v_call: TRBV6-6
cdr3_aa: CATRGTNTYGNQPQHF

j_call: TRBJ2-3
v_call: TRBV10-3
cdr3_aa: CAISEASGRLPYF